The clone carrying this T cell receptor beta chain has just one count. This specimen belongs to a study of control samples from healthy donors and cancer patients. Trimming pared 2 bases from V and 4 bases from J, leaving 9 bases between. Germline CDR1 reads MNHEY; CDR2 reads SMNVEV (reference sequence). The CDR3 runs 13 residues. Produced via immunoSEQ multiplex PCR; TCRdb's table is partial and in-frame only. The profile covers about 150,000 clones, with roughly 94% appearing a single time and 5% to 6.5% taken by the ten largest. V usage is TRBV27 and J usage is TRBJ2-7; D not resolved. This receptor was taken from a middle-aged man in good health. The sample comprised blood. The CDR3 sequence: CASSLMAQYEQYF. The CDR3, as DNA: TGTGCCAGCAGTTTAATGGCCCAATACGAGCAGTACTTC.